Following are 13 T cell receptor beta chains from one sample sequenced in a study of CD8 T cells in Susac syndrome (dated by TCRdb to between 2018 and 2021). Library preparation was by the immunoSEQ multiplex PCR assay. RNA was extracted using the RNeasy kit, and roughly 0.5 to 1 microgram was reverse transcribed with random hexamers. TCRdb reran the public reads through fastp at Q25 and MiXCR, keeping productive beta chains. CDR3 protein sequences are deduplicated, and each keeps its most common genes and DNA. Recorded for this sample are some 110,000 distinct CDR3 sequences; approximately 93% of them occurred a single time. About 0.09% of the sample is held by the ten biggest clonotypes. Sequencing was carried out using CD4+ T cells from PBMCs. These receptors were obtained from a human donor with multiple sclerosis.

This rearrangement joins TRBV20-1 to TRBJ2-7, with a weak D call TRBD1 (7 bases). Trimming pared 8 bases from V and 4 bases from J, leaving 18 bases between. Germline V lookup: CDR1 DFQATT, CDR2 SNEGSKA (reference sequence). The length of the CDR3 is 13 residues. CDR3 coding DNA: TGCAGTACCAAGGGGCAGGGGGGTTACGAGCAGTACTTC. Encoded protein: CSTKGQGGYEQYF.

CDR3 amino acids: CASSFIRVGDTEAFF. CDR3 DNA: TGTGCCAGCAGCTTTATAAGGGTCGGTGACACTGAAGCTTTCTTT. The chain employs TRBV7-2 and TRBJ1-1; D remains ambiguous. V shed 3 bases and J shed 3 bases, with 14 bases lying between them. The CDR3 loop spans 15 amino acids. Germline V gene lookup returns CDR1 SGHTA and CDR2 FQGNSA.

The V call is TRBV11-3, the J call TRBJ2-7; 10 bases align to TRBD1. In germline, CDR1 is SGHNT, CDR2 YENEEA. V gave up 4 bases and J gave up 6 bases; unmatched junction bases: 3. This CDR3 spans 13 amino acids. In nucleotides, the CDR3 is TGTGCCAGCAGCTCCAGACAGGGGGCCGAGCAGTACTTC. It yields the protein CASSSRQGAEQYF.

The gene calls are TRBV19 and TRBJ2-5; either TRBD1 or TRBD2 may fit D (5 bases each). The ends were cut back, 9 bases at V and 5 bases at J, with 28 bases in the middle. The germline CDR1 and CDR2 sequences are LNHDA and SQIVND (reference sequence). The CDR3 runs 17 residues. DNA of the CDR3: TGTGCCAGCCAGGGTGGGAGAGGGGCGCGTGAGGGGGAGACCCAGTACTTC. This sequence encodes CASQGGRGAREGETQYF.

The V call is TRBV12-3 or TRBV12-4, the J call TRBJ2-7, with 9 bases identical to TRBD1. Trimming took 5 bases from V and 4 from J; bases not matched to a gene: 6. The CDR3 spans 14 residues. DNA of the CDR3: TGTGCCAGCAGTCCTCGGGACAGGGAGTACGAGCAGTACTTC. Amino acids: CASSPRDREYEQYF.

The rearrangement uses TRBV2 and TRBJ2-3; 8 positions agree with TRBD1. CDR1 is SNHLY and CDR2 is FYNNEI in the germline V gene. The CDR3 contains 15 residues. The J segment lost 2 bases and the V segment lost 1 base, leaving 2 bases of the junction unmatched. The chain's CDR3 is CASSEVRGLTDTQYF. CDR3 in DNA: TGTGCCAGCAGTGAAGTCAGGGGGCTCACAGATACGCAGTATTTT.

CDR3 nucleotide sequence: TGTGCCATCAGTGAGTTGGGGGAGAGTCCCAAAAACATTCAGTACTTC. It yields the protein CAISELGESPKNIQYF. The V call is TRBV10-3, the J call TRBJ2-4; TRBD1 or TRBD2 may be the D gene (5 bases each). Trimming removed 1 base at V and 2 bases at J, with 12 bases between. This CDR3 spans 16 amino acids. From germline, CDR1 is ENHRY and CDR2 SYGVKD.

CDR3 residues: CASSPNPARNTEAFF. The CDR3 nucleotides are TGTGCCAGCAGCCCAAACCCGGCCAGAAACACTGAAGCTTTCTTT. The rearrangement uses TRBV5-4 and TRBJ1-1; D call uncertain. The CDR3 loop spans 15 amino acids. Germline values: CDR1 SGHNT, CDR2 YYREEE (reference sequence). V gave up 4 bases and J gave up 2 bases, with 15 bases separating them.

V usage is TRBV7-2 and J usage is TRBJ2-7; D may match TRBD1 or TRBD2 (5 bases each). Trimming stripped 1 base from V and 6 bases from J, with 13 bases between. From germline, CDR1 is SGHTA and CDR2 FQGNSA. The CDR3 length is 14 residues. The CDR3 protein is CASSLDSTGREQYF. The CDR3 DNA is TGTGCCAGCAGCTTAGACAGTACGGGGCGCGAGCAGTACTTC.

This chain connects TRBV7-9 to TRBJ1-2, with D possibly being TRBD1 (5 bases). CDR1 is SEHNR and CDR2 is FQNEAQ in the germline V gene (reference sequence). V lost 5 bases and J 3 bases, leaving 7 bases between the germline ends. This CDR3 is 12 amino acids long. Here the CDR3 DNA reads TGTGCCAGCAGCCAGACAGACTATGGCTACACCTTC. This translates into CASSQTDYGYTF. Full variable domain (rest looked up from reference TRBV7-9 and TRBJ1-2): DTGVSQNPRHKITKRGQNVTFRCDPISEHNRLYWYRQTLGQGPEFLTYFQNEAQLEKSRLLSDRFSAERPKGSFSTLEIQRTEQGDSAMYLCASSQTDYGYTFGSGTRLTVV.

The chain links TRBV7-3 to TRBJ2-7; possibly TRBD1 for D (6 bases). Germline loops: CDR1 SGHTA, CDR2 FQGTGA. CDR3 length equals 13 residues. Trimming removed 0 bases at V and 6 bases at J, with 9 bases between. This CDR3 is CASSLTVGGEQYF. The CDR3 coding sequence is TGTGCCAGCAGCTTAACGGTAGGGGGCGAGCAGTACTTC.

In this sample, this clonotype turned up once. The chain joins TRBV19 to TRBJ2-3; no clear D. This CDR3 has 17 amino acids. Trimming shortened V by 2 bases and J by 1 base, and 16 bases separated the two germline ends. Germline assignment: CDR1 LNHDA and CDR2 SQIVND (reference sequence). The CDR3: CASSISTQRLGTDTQYF. In DNA form, the CDR3 reads TGTGCCAGTAGTATATCAACCCAGCGACTCGGCACAGATACGCAGTATTTT.

This chain links TRBV9 with TRBJ2-2; D is possibly TRBD1 (6 bases). Germline CDR1 reads SGDLS; CDR2 reads YYNGEE. CDR3 length: 15 residues. V dropped 0 bases and J dropped 8 bases, with 14 bases sitting between them. CDR3 coding DNA: TGTGCCAGCAGCGTAGCCGGGCAGGGGATAGGGGAGCTGTTTTTT. Protein: CASSVAGQGIGELFF.